This T cell receptor beta chain derives from a study of T cell responses to AZD1222 COVID-19 vaccine. Germline V gene data show CDR1 as PRHDT and CDR2 as FYEKMQ (reference sequence). This CDR3 is built from 17 residues. Study results and caveats: Spike-specific TCR breadth and depth grew following two AZD1222 doses. Seropositive status at baseline applied to only six AZD1222 recipients. Females outnumbered males among donors, who were mostly white British; clonal diversity was possibly underestimated.

A remark on this clone: Its cognate antigen is unknown. Relative to the germline gene, one junction end is altered; a read error may explain this.

Measured with immunoSEQ multiplex PCR; TCRdb has only the in-frame clones, and not every one. Of some 150,000 clones detected, under 95% appear once; the ten largest clones hold around 5.2%. The V call is TRBV13, the J call TRBJ2-6, with 12 bases aligning to TRBD1. Sequenced material: peripheral blood, taken on day 0 of AZD1222 vaccination. The receptor was derived from an adult in good health. The CDR3 loop reads CASSVGTGGAGANVLTF. CDR3 DNA sequence: TGTGCCAGCAGCGTAGGGACAGGGGGCGCTGGGGCCAACGTCCTGACTTTC.